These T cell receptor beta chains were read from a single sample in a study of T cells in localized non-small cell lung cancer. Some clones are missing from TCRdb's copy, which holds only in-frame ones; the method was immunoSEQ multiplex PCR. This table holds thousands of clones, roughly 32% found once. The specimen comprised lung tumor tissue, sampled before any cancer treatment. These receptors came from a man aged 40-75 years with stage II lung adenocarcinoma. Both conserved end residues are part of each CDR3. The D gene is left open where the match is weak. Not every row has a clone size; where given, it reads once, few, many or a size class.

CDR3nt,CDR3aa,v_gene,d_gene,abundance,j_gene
TGTGCCAGCAGGCGGGGGTTCGACAATGAGCAGTTCTTC,CASRRGFDNEQFF,TRBV6-7,TRBD2,.,TRBJ2-1
TGTGCCAGCAGTGAGTTCCCTGGTAGCGGGGGGGCAAAGACCCAGTACTTC,CASSEFPGSGGAKTQYF,TRBV6-8,TRBD2,few,TRBJ2-5
TGTGCCAGCAGCCTGGACGGGAACAATCAGCCCCAGCATTTT,CASSLDGNNQPQHF,TRBV6-8,.,few,TRBJ1-5
TGTGCCAGCAGCTTAGTCCCAGGGACTAACTATGGCTACACCTTC,CASSLVPGTNYGYTF,TRBV11-3,.,medium-sized,TRBJ1-2
TGTGCCACCACCAAAGGGGGGAACCAAGAGACCCAGTACTTC,CATTKGGNQETQYF,TRBV15,.,.,TRBJ2-5
TGTGCCAGCAGCGGCAGGGAATTTAGGGAAAAACTGTTTTTT,CASSGREFREKLFF,TRBV11-3,.,large,TRBJ1-4
TGTGCCAGTAGCCAAGGGACTAACACTGAAGCTTTCTTT,CASSQGTNTEAFF,TRBV19,.,.,TRBJ1-1
TGTGCCAGTAGTATGGGACACTTGGTGCGCAATCAGCCCCAGCATTTT,CASSMGHLVRNQPQHF,TRBV19,.,once,TRBJ1-5
TGTGCTAGTGGTTTTGACAGGGGGCGCAGAGATACGCAGTATTTT,CASGFDRGRRDTQYF,TRBV12-5,TRBD1,.,TRBJ2-3
TGTGCCAGCAGCCAAGAGGGGTCAACGTATAATTCACCCCTCCACTTT,CASSQEGSTYNSPLHF,TRBV14,.,.,TRBJ1-6